This is a list of T cell receptor beta chains from one sample in a study of neurological immune-mediated disorders. In TCRdb, the 5' RACE reads were re-called with MiXCR into one record per CDR3 protein. The data contain 65,000 to 90,000 distinct CDR3 sequences, 10% to 13% of them singletons. Sequencing used PBMCs. Receptors originate from a man aged 40-55 years in good health. CDR3s include the opening cysteine and the closing phenylalanine or tryptophan. A D gene is named only where the DNA matches it firmly. Only some rows state a clone size, as once, few, many or a class for expanded clones.

D: NA
V: TRBV3-1
size: many
J: TRBJ2-1
CDR3: CASAVLGEPGSEQFF
DNA: TGTGCCAGCGCAGTTCTTGGGGAACCTGGGAGTGAGCAGTTCTTC

D: NA
V: TRBV7-9
size: many
J: TRBJ1-6
CDR3: CASSLDGSSPLHF
DNA: TGTGCCAGCAGCTTAGACGGAAGCTCACCCCTCCACTTT

D: TRBD1
V: TRBV11-2
size: many
J: TRBJ2-7
CDR3: CASSQTGGKHEQYF
DNA: TGTGCCAGCAGTCAAACAGGGGGCAAGCACGAGCAGTACTTC

D: TRBD2
V: TRBV3-1
size: many
J: TRBJ2-5
CDR3: CASSQASSGQETQYF
DNA: TGTGCCAGCAGCCAAGCTTCTAGCGGCCAAGAGACCCAGTACTTC

D: TRBD2
V: TRBV6-5
size: many
J: TRBJ2-1
CDR3: CASSSGSGRHEQFF
DNA: TGTGCCAGCAGTAGCGGGAGTGGGAGGCATGAGCAGTTCTTC

D: NA
V: TRBV5-6
size: many
J: TRBJ1-2
CDR3: CASSFPIGNYGYTF
DNA: TGTGCCAGCAGCTTTCCCATAGGAAACTATGGCTACACCTTC

D: NA
V: TRBV9
size: many
J: TRBJ1-2
CDR3: CASSVMVQRGGYGYTF
DNA: TGTGCCAGCAGCGTAATGGTCCAGCGGGGAGGCTATGGCTACACCTTC

D: TRBD2
V: TRBV7-2
size: many
J: TRBJ2-7
CDR3: CASSLFSSGSYEQYF
DNA: TGTGCCAGCAGCTTATTTTCTAGCGGGAGTTACGAGCAGTACTTC

D: NA
V: TRBV27
size: many
J: TRBJ2-5
CDR3: CASSEDSQETQYF
DNA: TGTGCCAGCAGTGAGGACAGCCAAGAGACCCAGTACTTC

D: TRBD1
V: TRBV24-1
size: many
J: TRBJ1-5
CDR3: CATSDPTGGGNQPQHF
DNA: TGTGCCACCAGTGATCCTACAGGGGGAGGGAATCAGCCCCAGCATTTT

D: NA
V: TRBV30
size: many
J: TRBJ2-3
CDR3: CAWSVRKDTQYF
DNA: TGTGCCTGGAGTGTACGGAAGGATACGCAGTATTTT

D: TRBD2
V: TRBV7-2
size: many
J: TRBJ2-3
CDR3: CASSLLAGGFTDTQYF
DNA: TGTGCCAGCAGCTTATTAGCGGGGGGCTTCACAGATACGCAGTATTTT

D: NA
V: TRBV27
size: few
J: TRBJ1-1
CDR3: CASISGQGTAFF
DNA: TGTGCCAGCATCTCCGGGCAGGGAACAGCTTTCTTT

D: NA
V: TRBV24-1
size: many
J: TRBJ1-3
CDR3: CATSDSGDTIYF
DNA: TGTGCCACCAGTGATTCCGGGGACACCATATATTTT

D: TRBD1
V: TRBV5-1
size: many
J: TRBJ2-5
CDR3: CASSLGQGIETQYF
DNA: TGCGCCAGCAGCTTGGGACAGGGCATAGAGACCCAGTACTTC

D: NA
V: TRBV12-3/TRBV12-4
size: many
J: TRBJ1-6
CDR3: CASTAQGGSSPLHF
DNA: TGTGCCAGCACCGCACAGGGAGGTAGTTCACCCCTCCACTTT

D: NA
V: TRBV28
size: many
J: TRBJ2-7
CDR3: CATRSGLVDEQYF
DNA: TGTGCCACCAGGTCCGGACTTGTAGACGAGCAGTACTTC

D: TRBD1
V: TRBV6-5
size: many
J: TRBJ1-5
CDR3: CASSYSNRGNQPQHF
DNA: TGTGCCAGCAGTTACTCCAACAGGGGAAATCAGCCCCAGCATTTT

D: NA
V: TRBV5-1
size: few
J: TRBJ1-6
CDR3: CASREGEWVSPLHF
DNA: TGCGCCAGCAGGGAGGGCGAGTGGGTTTCACCCCTCCACTTT

D: NA
V: TRBV20-1
size: many
J: TRBJ1-1
CDR3: CSARRDTTEAFF
DNA: TGCAGTGCTAGAAGGGACACCACTGAAGCTTTCTTT

D: NA
V: TRBV4-2
size: many
J: TRBJ2-3
CDR3: CASSLIGNTQYF
DNA: TGTGCCAGCAGCCTTATCGGAAATACGCAGTATTTT

D: TRBD2
V: TRBV4-2
size: many
J: TRBJ2-1
CDR3: CASSHPSGGPTYNEQFF
DNA: TGTGCCAGCAGCCATCCTAGCGGGGGGCCCACCTACAATGAGCAGTTCTTC

D: NA
V: TRBV27
size: many
J: TRBJ2-7
CDR3: CASSFSGAYEQYF
DNA: TGTGCCAGCAGTTTTTCGGGGGCCTACGAGCAGTACTTC

D: NA
V: TRBV28
size: many
J: TRBJ1-1
CDR3: CASSPNRGTEAFF
DNA: TGTGCCAGCAGTCCCAATCGAGGGACTGAAGCTTTCTTT

D: TRBD1
V: TRBV7-2
size: many
J: TRBJ2-7
CDR3: CASSRSGTAYYEQYF
DNA: TGTGCCAGCAGCCGCTCCGGGACAGCGTACTACGAGCAGTACTTC

D: TRBD1
V: TRBV18
size: many
J: TRBJ1-2
CDR3: CASSPTGDYGYTF
DNA: TGTGCCAGCTCACCAACAGGGGACTATGGCTACACCTTC

D: NA
V: TRBV21-1
size: few
J: TRBJ2-7
CDR3: CASQSGSKTYEQYF
DNA: TGTGCCAGCCAGTCCGGGTCTAAAACCTACGAGCAGTACTTC

D: TRBD2
V: TRBV29-1
size: many
J: TRBJ2-1
CDR3: CSVDASGGNEQFF
DNA: TGCAGCGTTGATGCTAGCGGGGGCAATGAGCAGTTCTTC

D: NA
V: TRBV7-9
size: many
J: TRBJ1-5
CDR3: CASSLEGQPQHF
DNA: TGTGCCAGCAGCTTAGAAGGTCAGCCCCAGCATTTT

D: NA
V: TRBV11-2
size: many
J: TRBJ2-1
CDR3: CASSLELAPYNEQFF
DNA: TGTGCCAGCAGCTTAGAACTAGCCCCCTACAATGAGCAGTTCTTC

D: NA
V: TRBV5-1
size: many
J: TRBJ2-1
CDR3: CASSLDAVSPFF
DNA: TGCGCCAGCAGCTTGGACGCCGTGAGTCCGTTCTTC

D: NA
V: TRBV5-1
size: many
J: TRBJ2-1
CDR3: CASSSRSLAVPNEQFF
DNA: TGCGCCAGCAGCTCTCGGAGTTTGGCGGTTCCTAATGAGCAGTTCTTC

D: TRBD1
V: TRBV28
size: NA
J: TRBJ1-1
CDR3: CASSPRQGMNTEAFF
DNA: TGTGCCAGCAGTCCTCGACAGGGGATGAACACTGAAGCTTTCTTT

D: NA
V: TRBV20-1
size: many
J: TRBJ1-2
CDR3: CSARGQSYGYTF
DNA: TGCAGTGCTAGAGGGCAGTCCTATGGCTACACCTTC

D: NA
V: TRBV29-1
size: NA
J: TRBJ2-7
CDR3: CSVKGLSLYEQYF
DNA: TGCAGCGTAAAGGGGCTTAGTCTCTACGAGCAGTACTTC

D: NA
V: TRBV29-1
size: NA
J: TRBJ2-7
CDR3: CSVLQGYEQYF
DNA: TGCAGCGTCTTACAGGGCTACGAGCAGTACTTC

D: TRBD1
V: TRBV18
size: many
J: TRBJ2-7
CDR3: CASSPRTGDEQYF
DNA: TGTGCCAGCTCACCACGGACAGGGGACGAGCAGTACTTC

D: NA
V: TRBV29-1
size: many
J: TRBJ2-2
CDR3: CSVEVQGELFF
DNA: TGCAGCGTTGAAGTACAGGGGGAGCTGTTTTTT

D: NA
V: TRBV6-5
size: many
J: TRBJ2-1
CDR3: CASSPGGPRDNEQFF
DNA: TGTGCCAGCAGCCCTGGGGGACCGAGAGACAATGAGCAGTTCTTC

D: TRBD2
V: TRBV7-6
size: once
J: TRBJ2-5
CDR3: CTSSGGTSGGAETQYF
DNA: TGTACCAGCAGCGGCGGGACTAGCGGGGGGGCCGAGACCCAGTACTTC

D: NA
V: TRBV4-2
size: many
J: TRBJ2-7
CDR3: CASSRERFYEQYF
DNA: TGTGCCAGCAGCCGAGAACGATTCTACGAGCAGTACTTC

D: TRBD1
V: TRBV5-1
size: many
J: TRBJ2-2
CDR3: CASSLAEPGQGNTGELFF
DNA: TGCGCCAGCAGCTTGGCCGAGCCGGGACAGGGAAACACCGGGGAGCTGTTTTTT

D: TRBD1
V: TRBV10-3
size: few
J: TRBJ2-1
CDR3: CAIQQGGEDEQFF
DNA: TGTGCCATTCAACAGGGGGGAGAGGATGAGCAGTTCTTC

D: NA
V: TRBV5-1
size: many
J: TRBJ2-3
CDR3: CASSLANSAGLTDTQYF
DNA: TGCGCCAGCAGCTTGGCCAACTCCGCGGGCCTCACAGATACGCAGTATTTT

D: TRBD1
V: TRBV7-9
size: many
J: TRBJ1-2
CDR3: CATSGTDYGYTF
DNA: TGTGCCACCTCCGGGACAGACTATGGCTACACCTTC

D: NA
V: TRBV6-5
size: NA
J: TRBJ1-1
CDR3: CASRLGTAIEDTEAFF
DNA: TGTGCCAGCAGACTCGGGACCGCCATCGAGGACACTGAAGCTTTCTTT

D: TRBD1
V: TRBV20-1
size: many
J: TRBJ2-7
CDR3: CSARDSRGHEQYF
DNA: TGCAGTGCTAGAGATAGCAGGGGGCACGAGCAGTACTTC

D: TRBD1
V: TRBV12-3/TRBV12-4
size: many
J: TRBJ1-1
CDR3: CASRLDRGYTEAFF
DNA: TGTGCCAGCAGATTGGACAGGGGTTACACTGAAGCTTTCTTT

D: NA
V: TRBV5-6
size: many
J: TRBJ1-4
CDR3: CASSLASGTTDEKLFF
DNA: TGTGCCAGCAGCTTGGCCTCCGGGACAACGGACGAAAAACTGTTTTTT

D: NA
V: TRBV5-1
size: NA
J: TRBJ2-1
CDR3: CATSSGTARNEQFF
DNA: TGCGCCACCTCGAGCGGGACAGCTAGGAATGAGCAGTTCTTC

D: NA
V: TRBV20-1
size: NA
J: TRBJ2-1
CDR3: CSARGGDEQFF
DNA: TGCAGTGCTAGAGGTGGCGATGAGCAGTTCTTC

D: NA
V: TRBV28
size: many
J: TRBJ2-2
CDR3: CASRRTYGGELFF
DNA: TGTGCCAGCCGTCGGACCTACGGCGGGGAGCTGTTTTTT

D: TRBD2
V: TRBV6-2/TRBV6-3
size: many
J: TRBJ2-5
CDR3: CASSTLGVAGETQYF
DNA: TGTGCCAGCAGTACCCTCGGGGTAGCGGGGGAGACCCAGTACTTC

D: TRBD2
V: TRBV20-1
size: many
J: TRBJ2-2
CDR3: CSARDGLAGDTGELFF
DNA: TGCAGTGCTAGAGACGGACTAGCGGGGGACACCGGGGAGCTGTTTTTT

D: NA
V: TRBV5-1
size: NA
J: TRBJ2-5
CDR3: CASSLVVEETQYF
DNA: TGCGCCAGCAGCTTGGTGGTGGAAGAGACCCAGTACTTC

D: TRBD2
V: TRBV3-1
size: many
J: TRBJ2-1
CDR3: CASSQRTSGGNEQFF
DNA: TGTGCCAGCAGCCAACGGACTAGCGGGGGAAATGAGCAGTTCTTC

D: NA
V: TRBV20-1
size: many
J: TRBJ2-5
CDR3: CSARPSGDVAETQYF
DNA: TGCAGTGCTAGACCTTCCGGGGACGTAGCGGAGACCCAGTACTTC

D: NA
V: TRBV5-1
size: many
J: TRBJ1-1
CDR3: CASSLAVEGTEAFF
DNA: TGCGCCAGCAGCTTGGCCGTTGAGGGGACTGAAGCTTTCTTT

D: TRBD2
V: TRBV7-3
size: many
J: TRBJ2-1
CDR3: CASSLTGGAPGGEQFF
DNA: TGTGCCAGCAGCTTAACCGGGGGGGCTCCCGGTGGTGAGCAGTTCTTC

D: TRBD1
V: TRBV28
size: many
J: TRBJ1-4
CDR3: CASGQLQGAGEKLFF
DNA: TGTGCCAGCGGACAACTACAGGGGGCAGGTGAAAAACTGTTTTTT